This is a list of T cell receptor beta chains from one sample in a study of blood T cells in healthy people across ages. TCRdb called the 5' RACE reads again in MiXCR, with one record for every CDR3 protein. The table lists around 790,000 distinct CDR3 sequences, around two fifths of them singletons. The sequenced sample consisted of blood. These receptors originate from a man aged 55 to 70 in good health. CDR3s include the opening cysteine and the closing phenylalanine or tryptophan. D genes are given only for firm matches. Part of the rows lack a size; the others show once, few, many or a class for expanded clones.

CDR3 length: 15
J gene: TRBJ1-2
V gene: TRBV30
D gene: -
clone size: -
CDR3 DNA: TGTGCCTGGAGTGAGCCCAGGCGCGCTAACGATGGCTACACCTTC
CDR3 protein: CAWSEPRRANDGYTF

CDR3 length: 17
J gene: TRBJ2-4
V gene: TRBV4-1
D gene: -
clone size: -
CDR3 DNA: TGCGCCAGCAGCCAAGATCGGCGTCTCTCAGCCAAAAACATTCAGTACTTC
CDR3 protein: CASSQDRRLSAKNIQYF

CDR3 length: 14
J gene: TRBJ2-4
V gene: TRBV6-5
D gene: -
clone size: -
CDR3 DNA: TGTGCCAGCAGTTTAAGGGCTTCCAAAAACATTCGGTACTTC
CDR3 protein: CASSLRASKNIRYF

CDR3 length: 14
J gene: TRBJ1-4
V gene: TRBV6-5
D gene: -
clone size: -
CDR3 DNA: TGTGCCAGCAAGCGGATAGCAAGGCATGAAAAACTGTTTTTT
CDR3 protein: CASKRIARHEKLFF

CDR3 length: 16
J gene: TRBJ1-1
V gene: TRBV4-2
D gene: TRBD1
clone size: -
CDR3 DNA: TGTGCCAGCAGCCAAGATCTAGGCAGGGGGGGCCCTGAAGCTTTCTTT
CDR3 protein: CASSQDLGRGGPEAFF

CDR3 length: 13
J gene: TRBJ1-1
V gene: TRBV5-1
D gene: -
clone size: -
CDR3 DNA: TGCGCCAGCAGCCGACAGAGGGACACTGAAGCTTTCTTT
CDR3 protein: CASSRQRDTEAFF

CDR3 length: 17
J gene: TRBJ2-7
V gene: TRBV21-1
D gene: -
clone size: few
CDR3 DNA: TGTGCCAGCAGCAAAGTTCGGAGACCCGGGACGAACTACGAGCAGTACTTC
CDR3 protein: CASSKVRRPGTNYEQYF

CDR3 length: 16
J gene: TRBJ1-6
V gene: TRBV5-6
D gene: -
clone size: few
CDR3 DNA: TGTGCCAGCAGCTTGTTGGAGGTTTTCGGGGATTCACCCCTCCACTTT
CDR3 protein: CASSLLEVFGDSPLHF

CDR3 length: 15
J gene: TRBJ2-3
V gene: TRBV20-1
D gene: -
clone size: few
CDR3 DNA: TGCAGTGCTAGTTTGGCAGGGCTAAAAACAGATACGCAGTATTTT
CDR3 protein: CSASLAGLKTDTQYF

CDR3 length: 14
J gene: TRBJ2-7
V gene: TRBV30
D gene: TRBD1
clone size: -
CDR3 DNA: TGTGCCTGGAGATTTCCGGGACAGGTAAACGAGCAGTACTTC
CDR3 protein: CAWRFPGQVNEQYF

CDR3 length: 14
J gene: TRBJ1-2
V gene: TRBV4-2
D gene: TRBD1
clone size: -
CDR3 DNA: TGTGCCAGCAGCCAAGACAGGGGGGCGGGGGGCTACACCTTC
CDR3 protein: CASSQDRGAGGYTF

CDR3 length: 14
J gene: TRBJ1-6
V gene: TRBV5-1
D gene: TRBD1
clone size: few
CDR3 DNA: TGCGCCAGCAGCCCGGGACAGACTCATTCACCCCTCCACTTT
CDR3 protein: CASSPGQTHSPLHF

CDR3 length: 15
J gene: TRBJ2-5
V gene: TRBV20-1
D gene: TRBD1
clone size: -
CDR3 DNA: TGCAGTGCTAGAGATGGGGGGACAGGGCATCCGGAGCAGTACTTC
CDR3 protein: CSARDGGTGHPEQYF

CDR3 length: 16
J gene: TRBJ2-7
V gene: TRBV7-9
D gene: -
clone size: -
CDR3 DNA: TGTGCCAGCAGCCCCTCGTACCCCGCAGGGCTTTGCGAGCAGTACTTC
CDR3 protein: CASSPSYPAGLCEQYF

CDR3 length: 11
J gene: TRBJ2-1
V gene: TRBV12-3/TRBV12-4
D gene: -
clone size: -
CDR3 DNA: TGTGCCAGCAGTTTGTGGGATGAGCAGTTCTTC
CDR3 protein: CASSLWDEQFF

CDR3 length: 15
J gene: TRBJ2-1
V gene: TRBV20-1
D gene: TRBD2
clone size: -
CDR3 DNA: TGCAGTGCTAGAGCGCTAGCGGGGGCATACAATGAGCAGTTCTTC
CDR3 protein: CSARALAGAYNEQFF

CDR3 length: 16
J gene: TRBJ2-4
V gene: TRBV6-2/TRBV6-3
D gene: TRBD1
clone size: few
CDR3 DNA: TGTGCCAGCAGTCCGGGACAGGTTCTAGCCAAAAACATTCAGTACTTC
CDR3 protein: CASSPGQVLAKNIQYF

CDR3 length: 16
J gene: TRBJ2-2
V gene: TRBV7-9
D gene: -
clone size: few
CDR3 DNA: TGTGCCAGCAGCTTAGTGGCACAGGGGAACACCGGGGAGCTGTTTTTT
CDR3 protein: CASSLVAQGNTGELFF

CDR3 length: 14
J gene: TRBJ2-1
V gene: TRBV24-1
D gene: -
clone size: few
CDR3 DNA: TGTGCCACCAGTGAGACAGAGGGCCACAATGAGCAGTTCTTC
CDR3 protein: CATSETEGHNEQFF

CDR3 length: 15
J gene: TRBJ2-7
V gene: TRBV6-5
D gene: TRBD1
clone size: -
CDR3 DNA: TGTGCCAGCACCGACGGGACAGGGAGTTCCTACGAGCAGTACTTC
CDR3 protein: CASTDGTGSSYEQYF

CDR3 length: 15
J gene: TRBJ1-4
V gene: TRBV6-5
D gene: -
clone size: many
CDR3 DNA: TGTGCCAGCAGTTATCGGGGGACTTCTAATGAAAAACTGTTTTTT
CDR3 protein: CASSYRGTSNEKLFF

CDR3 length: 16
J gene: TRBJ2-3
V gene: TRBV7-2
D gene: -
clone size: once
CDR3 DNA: TGTGCCAGCAGCTGGAAGGTGGGACCCTCACCAGATACGCAGTATTTT
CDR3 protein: CASSWKVGPSPDTQYF

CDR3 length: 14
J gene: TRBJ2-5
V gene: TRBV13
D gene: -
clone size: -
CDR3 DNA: TGTGCCAGCAGCACTCGGACGGAGGGAGAGACCCAGTACTTC
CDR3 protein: CASSTRTEGETQYF

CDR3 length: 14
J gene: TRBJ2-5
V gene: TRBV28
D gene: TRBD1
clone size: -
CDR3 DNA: TGTGCCAGCAAACCGGGACAGGGGGCTCAAGAGCAGTACTTC
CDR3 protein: CASKPGQGAQEQYF

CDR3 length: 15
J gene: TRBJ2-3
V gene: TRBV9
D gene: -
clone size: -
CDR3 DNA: TGTGCCAGCAGCGTAGCTCATAGCGACCCAGATACGCAGTATTTT
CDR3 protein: CASSVAHSDPDTQYF

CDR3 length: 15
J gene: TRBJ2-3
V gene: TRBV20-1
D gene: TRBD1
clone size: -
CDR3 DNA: TGCAGTGCTAGGGCGGGACAGGAGGTAATCGATACGCAGTATTTT
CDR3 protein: CSARAGQEVIDTQYF

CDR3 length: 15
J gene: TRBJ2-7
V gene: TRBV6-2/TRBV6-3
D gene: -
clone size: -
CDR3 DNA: TGTGCCAGCAGTCCCCCCAGGGGTAGATCCTACGAGCAGTACTTC
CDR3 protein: CASSPPRGRSYEQYF

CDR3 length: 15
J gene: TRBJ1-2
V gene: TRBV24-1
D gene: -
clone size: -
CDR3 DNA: TGTGCCACCAGTGATCCTTTAGGGTCCAGCTATGGCTACACCTTC
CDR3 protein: CATSDPLGSSYGYTF

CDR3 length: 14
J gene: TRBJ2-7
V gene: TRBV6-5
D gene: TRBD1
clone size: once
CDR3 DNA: TGTGCCAGCAAAAGGGACAGGGGGCTAAACGAGCAGTACTTC
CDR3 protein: CASKRDRGLNEQYF

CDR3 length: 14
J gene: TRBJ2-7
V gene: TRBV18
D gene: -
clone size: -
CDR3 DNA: TGTGCCAGCTCACCCCAGCCTGACAGTAGCGAGCAGTACTTC
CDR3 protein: CASSPQPDSSEQYF

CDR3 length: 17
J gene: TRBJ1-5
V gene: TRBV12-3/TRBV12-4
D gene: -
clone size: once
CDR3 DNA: TGTGCCAGCTCCCCCACCGGGGTGAACTATGGCAATCAGCCCCAGCATTTT
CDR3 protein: CASSPTGVNYGNQPQHF

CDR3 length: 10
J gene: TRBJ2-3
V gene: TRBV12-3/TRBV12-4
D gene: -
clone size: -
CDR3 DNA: TGTGCCATCAAAGGAGATACGCAGTATTTT
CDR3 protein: CAIKGDTQYF

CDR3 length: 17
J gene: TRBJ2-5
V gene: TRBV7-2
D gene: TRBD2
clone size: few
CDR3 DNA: TGTGCCAGCAGCTTACGGACTAGCGGGGGGGCTGGGGAGACCCAGTACTTC
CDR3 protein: CASSLRTSGGAGETQYF

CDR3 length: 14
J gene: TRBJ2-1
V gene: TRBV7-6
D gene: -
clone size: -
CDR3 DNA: TGTGCCAGCAGCTTAGCCGTACAGAGCAATGAGCAGTTCTTC
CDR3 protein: CASSLAVQSNEQFF

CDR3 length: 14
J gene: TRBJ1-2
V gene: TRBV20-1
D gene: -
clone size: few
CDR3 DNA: TGCAGTGCTAGGGTCGAGACAGAGATTTATGGCTACACCTTC
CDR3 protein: CSARVETEIYGYTF